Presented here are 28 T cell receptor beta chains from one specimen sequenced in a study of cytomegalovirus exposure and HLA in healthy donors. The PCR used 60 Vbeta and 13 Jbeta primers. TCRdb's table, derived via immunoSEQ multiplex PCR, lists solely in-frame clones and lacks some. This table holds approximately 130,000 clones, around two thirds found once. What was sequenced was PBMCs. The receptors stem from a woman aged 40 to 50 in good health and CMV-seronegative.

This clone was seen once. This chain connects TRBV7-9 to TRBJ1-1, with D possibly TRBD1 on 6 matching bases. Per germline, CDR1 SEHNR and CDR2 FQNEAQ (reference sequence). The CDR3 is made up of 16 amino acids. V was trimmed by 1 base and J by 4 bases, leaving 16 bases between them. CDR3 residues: CASSLVIVEGGTEAFF. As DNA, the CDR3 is TGTGCCAGCAGCTTAGTCATCGTAGAAGGGGGCACTGAAGCTTTCTTT.

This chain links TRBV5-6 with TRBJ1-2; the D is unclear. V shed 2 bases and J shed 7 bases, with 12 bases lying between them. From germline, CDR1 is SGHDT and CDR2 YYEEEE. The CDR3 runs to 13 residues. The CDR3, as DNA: TGTGCCAGCAGCTTAGGTACAGCGGGTGGCTACACCTTC. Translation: CASSLGTAGGYTF.

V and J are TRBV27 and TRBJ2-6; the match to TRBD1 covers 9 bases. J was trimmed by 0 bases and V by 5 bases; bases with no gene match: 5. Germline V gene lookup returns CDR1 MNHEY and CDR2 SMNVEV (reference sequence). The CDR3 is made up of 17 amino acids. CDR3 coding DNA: TGTGCCAGCAGTCCGGGACAGGGCGTCTCTGGGGCCAACGTCCTGACTTTC. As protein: CASSPGQGVSGANVLTF.

The CDR3 DNA follows: TGCGCCAGCAGCTTGGCAGGGACTGCTGAGCAGTACTTC. It translates to CASSLAGTAEQYF. The chain is built from TRBV5-1 and TRBJ2-7, with a weak D call TRBD2 (6 bases). The V gene's germline CDR1 is SGHRS and CDR2 YFSETQ. The V and J ends lost 0 bases and 7 bases respectively, with 11 bases between them. This CDR3 region has 13 residues. The full variable domain, completed using reference TRBV5-1 and TRBJ2-7, is KAGVTQTPRYLIKTRGQQVTLSCSPISGHRSVSWYQQTPGQGLQFLFEYFSETQRNKGNFPGRFSGRQFSNSRSEMNVSTLELGDSALYLCASSLAGTAEQYFGPGTRLTVT.

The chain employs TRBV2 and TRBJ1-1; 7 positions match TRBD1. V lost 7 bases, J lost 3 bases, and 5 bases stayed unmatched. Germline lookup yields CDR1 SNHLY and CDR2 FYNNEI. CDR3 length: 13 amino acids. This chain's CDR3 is CASTRDSYTEAFF. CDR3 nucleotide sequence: TGTGCCAGCACTCGGGACAGCTACACTGAAGCTTTCTTT.

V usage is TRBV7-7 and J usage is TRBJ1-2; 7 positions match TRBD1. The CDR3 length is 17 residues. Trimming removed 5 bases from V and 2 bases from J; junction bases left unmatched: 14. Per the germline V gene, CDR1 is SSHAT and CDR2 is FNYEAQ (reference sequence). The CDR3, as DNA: TGTGCCAGCAGCGACCGGGACAGTGGTATTAGCAACTATGGCTACACCTTC. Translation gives CASSDRDSGISNYGYTF.

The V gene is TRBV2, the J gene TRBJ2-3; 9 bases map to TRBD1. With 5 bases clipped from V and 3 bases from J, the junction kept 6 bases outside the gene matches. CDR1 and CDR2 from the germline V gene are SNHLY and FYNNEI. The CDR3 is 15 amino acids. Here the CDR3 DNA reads TGTGCCAGCAGTACCGGGACAGGGACTACAGATACGCAGTATTTT. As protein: CASSTGTGTTDTQYF.

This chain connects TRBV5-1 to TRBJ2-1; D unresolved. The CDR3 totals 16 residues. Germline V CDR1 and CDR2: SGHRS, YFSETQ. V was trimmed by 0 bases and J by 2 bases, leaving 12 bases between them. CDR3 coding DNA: TGCGCCAGCAGCTTGGCCTCGCGGTCCACCTACAATGAGCAGTTCTTC. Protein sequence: CASSLASRSTYNEQFF.

The CDR3 spells CASRPDSLPAGELFF. In DNA form, the CDR3 reads TGTGCCAGCAGGCCAGATAGCCTCCCGGCCGGGGAGCTGTTTTTT. The gene calls are TRBV27 and TRBJ2-2, with no clear D. The length of the CDR3 is 15 residues. The germline CDR1 and CDR2 sequences are MNHEY and SMNVEV (reference sequence). V was pared by 6 bases and J by 6 bases, with 17 bases between.

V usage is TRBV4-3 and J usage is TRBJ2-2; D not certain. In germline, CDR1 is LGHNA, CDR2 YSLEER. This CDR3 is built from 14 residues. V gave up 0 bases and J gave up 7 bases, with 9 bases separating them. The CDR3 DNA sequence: TGCGCCAGCAGCCAAGATCAGATTGACGGGGAGCTGTTTTTT. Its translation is CASSQDQIDGELFF.

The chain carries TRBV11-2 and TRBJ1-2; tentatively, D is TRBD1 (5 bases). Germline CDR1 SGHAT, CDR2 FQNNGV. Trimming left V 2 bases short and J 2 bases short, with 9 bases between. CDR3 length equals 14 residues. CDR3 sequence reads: CASSLSQGNYGYTF. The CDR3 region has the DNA TGTGCCAGCAGCTTAAGTCAGGGAAACTATGGCTACACCTTC. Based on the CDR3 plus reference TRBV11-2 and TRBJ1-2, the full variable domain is EAGVAQSPRYKIIEKRQSVAFWCNPISGHATLYWYQQILGQGPKLLIQFQNNGVVDDSQLPKDRFSAERLKGVDSTLKIQPAKLEDSAVYLCASSLSQGNYGYTFGSGTRLTVV.

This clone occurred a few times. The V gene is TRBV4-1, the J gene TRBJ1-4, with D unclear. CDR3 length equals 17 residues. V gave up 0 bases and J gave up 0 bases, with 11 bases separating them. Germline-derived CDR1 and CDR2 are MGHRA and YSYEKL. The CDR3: CASSQDGVGATNEKLFF. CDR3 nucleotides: TGCGCCAGCAGCCAAGATGGGGTGGGAGCAACTAATGAAAAACTGTTTTTT.

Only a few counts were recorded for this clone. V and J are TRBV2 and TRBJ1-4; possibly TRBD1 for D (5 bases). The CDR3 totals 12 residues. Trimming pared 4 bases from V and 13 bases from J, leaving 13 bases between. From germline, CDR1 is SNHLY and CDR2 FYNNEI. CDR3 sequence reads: CASSVIDGGLFF. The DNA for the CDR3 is TGTGCCAGCAGTGTGATCGACGGGGGACTGTTTTTT.

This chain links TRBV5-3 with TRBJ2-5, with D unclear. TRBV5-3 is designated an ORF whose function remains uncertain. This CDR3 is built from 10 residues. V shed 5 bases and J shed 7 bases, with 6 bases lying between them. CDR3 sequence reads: CARREMTQYF. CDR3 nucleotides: TGTGCCAGAAGGGAGATGACCCAGTACTTC.

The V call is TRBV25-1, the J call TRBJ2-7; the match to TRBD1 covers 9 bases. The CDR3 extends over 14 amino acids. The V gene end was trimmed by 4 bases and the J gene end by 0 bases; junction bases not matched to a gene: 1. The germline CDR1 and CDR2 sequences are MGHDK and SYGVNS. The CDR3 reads CASSGGQGSYEQYF. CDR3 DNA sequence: TGTGCCAGCAGTGGGGGACAGGGCTCCTACGAGCAGTACTTC.

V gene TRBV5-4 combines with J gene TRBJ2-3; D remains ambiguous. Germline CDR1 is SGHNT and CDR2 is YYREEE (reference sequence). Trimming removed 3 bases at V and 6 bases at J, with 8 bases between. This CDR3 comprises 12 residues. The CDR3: CASSSIADTQYF. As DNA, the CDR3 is TGTGCCAGCAGCTCAATTGCGGATACGCAGTATTTT.

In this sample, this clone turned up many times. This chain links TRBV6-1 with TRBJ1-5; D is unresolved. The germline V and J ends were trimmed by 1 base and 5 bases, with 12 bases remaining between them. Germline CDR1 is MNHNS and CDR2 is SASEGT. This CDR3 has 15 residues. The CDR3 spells CASSEGAQLHQPQHF. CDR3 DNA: TGTGCCAGCAGTGAAGGGGCCCAGCTCCATCAGCCCCAGCATTTT.

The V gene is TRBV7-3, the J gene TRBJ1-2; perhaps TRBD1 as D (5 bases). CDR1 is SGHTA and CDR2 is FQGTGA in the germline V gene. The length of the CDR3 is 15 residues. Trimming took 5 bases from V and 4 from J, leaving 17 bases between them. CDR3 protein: CASSPAGPQSYGYTF. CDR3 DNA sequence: TGTGCCAGCAGCCCGGCAGGGCCCCAATCCTATGGCTACACCTTC.

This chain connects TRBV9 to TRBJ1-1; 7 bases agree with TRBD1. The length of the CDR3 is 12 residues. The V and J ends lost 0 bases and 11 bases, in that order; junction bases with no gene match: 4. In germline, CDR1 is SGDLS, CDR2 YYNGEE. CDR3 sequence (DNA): TGTGCCAGCAGCGTAGGTACAGGGGTGGCTTTCTTT. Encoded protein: CASSVGTGVAFF.

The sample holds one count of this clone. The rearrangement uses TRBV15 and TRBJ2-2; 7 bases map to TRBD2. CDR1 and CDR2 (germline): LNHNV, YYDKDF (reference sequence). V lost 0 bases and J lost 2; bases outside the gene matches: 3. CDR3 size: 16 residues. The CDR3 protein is CATSREVAGNTGELFF. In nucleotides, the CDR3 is TGTGCCACCAGCAGAGAGGTAGCGGGTAACACCGGGGAGCTGTTTTTT.

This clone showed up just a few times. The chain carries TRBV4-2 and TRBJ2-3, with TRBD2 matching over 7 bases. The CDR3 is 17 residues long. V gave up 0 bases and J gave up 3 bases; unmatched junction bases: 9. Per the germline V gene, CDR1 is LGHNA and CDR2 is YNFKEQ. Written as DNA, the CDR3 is TGTGCCAGCAGCCAAGACGAGACTAGGGGAGGGACAGATACGCAGTATTTT. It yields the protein CASSQDETRGGTDTQYF.

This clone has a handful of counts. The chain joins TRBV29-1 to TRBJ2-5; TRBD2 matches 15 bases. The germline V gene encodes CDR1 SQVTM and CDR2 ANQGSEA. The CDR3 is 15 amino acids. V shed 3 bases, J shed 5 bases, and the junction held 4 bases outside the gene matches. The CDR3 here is CSVEGTSGGQETQYF. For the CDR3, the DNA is TGCAGCGTTGAGGGGACTAGCGGGGGGCAGGAGACCCAGTACTTC.

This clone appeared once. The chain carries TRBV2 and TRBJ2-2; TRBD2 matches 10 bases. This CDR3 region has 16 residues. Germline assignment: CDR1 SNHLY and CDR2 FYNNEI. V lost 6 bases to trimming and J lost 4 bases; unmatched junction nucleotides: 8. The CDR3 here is CASRQAGGRGTGELFF. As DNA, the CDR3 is TGTGCCAGCAGGCAAGCGGGGGGGCGAGGCACCGGGGAGCTGTTTTTT.

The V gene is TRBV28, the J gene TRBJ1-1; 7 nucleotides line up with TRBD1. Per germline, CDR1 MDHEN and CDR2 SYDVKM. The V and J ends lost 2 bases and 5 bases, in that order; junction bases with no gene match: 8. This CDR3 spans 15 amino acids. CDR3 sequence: CASSLGEGAWTEAFF. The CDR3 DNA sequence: TGTGCCAGCAGTTTAGGAGAGGGGGCTTGGACTGAAGCTTTCTTT.

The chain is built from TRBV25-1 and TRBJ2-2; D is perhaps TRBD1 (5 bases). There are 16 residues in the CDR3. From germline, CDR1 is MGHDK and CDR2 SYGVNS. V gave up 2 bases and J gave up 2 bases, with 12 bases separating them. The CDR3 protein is CASSEGPGKNTGELFF. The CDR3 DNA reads TGTGCCAGCAGTGAAGGACCAGGGAAAAACACCGGGGAGCTGTTTTTT. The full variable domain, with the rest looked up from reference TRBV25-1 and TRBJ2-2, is EADIYQTPRYLVIGTGKKITLECSQTMGHDKMYWYQQDPGMELHLIHYSYGVNSTEKGDLSSESTVSRIRTEHFPLTLESARPSHTSQYLCASSEGPGKNTGELFFGEGSRLTVL.

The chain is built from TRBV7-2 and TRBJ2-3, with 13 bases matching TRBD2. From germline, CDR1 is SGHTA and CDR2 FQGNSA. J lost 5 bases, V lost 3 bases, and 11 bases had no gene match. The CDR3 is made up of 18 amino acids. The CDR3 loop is CASSLRPGLAGQRDTQYF. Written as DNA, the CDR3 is TGTGCCAGCAGCTTGCGACCGGGACTAGCGGGGCAAAGAGATACGCAGTATTTT.

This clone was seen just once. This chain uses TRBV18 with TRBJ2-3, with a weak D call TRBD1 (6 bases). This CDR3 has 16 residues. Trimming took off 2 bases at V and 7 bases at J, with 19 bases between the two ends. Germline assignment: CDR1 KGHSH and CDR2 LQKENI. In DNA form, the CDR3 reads TGTGCCAGCTCACCAAGGGAGCACCTCGGGACATATACGCAGTATTTT. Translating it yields CASSPREHLGTYTQYF.

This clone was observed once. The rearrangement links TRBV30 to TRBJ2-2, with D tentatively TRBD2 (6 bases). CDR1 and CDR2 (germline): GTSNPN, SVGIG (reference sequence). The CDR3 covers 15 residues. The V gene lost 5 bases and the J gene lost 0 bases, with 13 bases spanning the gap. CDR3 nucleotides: TGTGCCTGGTGGAGGGGCAAAGCGAACACCGGGGAGCTGTTTTTT. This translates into CAWWRGKANTGELFF.